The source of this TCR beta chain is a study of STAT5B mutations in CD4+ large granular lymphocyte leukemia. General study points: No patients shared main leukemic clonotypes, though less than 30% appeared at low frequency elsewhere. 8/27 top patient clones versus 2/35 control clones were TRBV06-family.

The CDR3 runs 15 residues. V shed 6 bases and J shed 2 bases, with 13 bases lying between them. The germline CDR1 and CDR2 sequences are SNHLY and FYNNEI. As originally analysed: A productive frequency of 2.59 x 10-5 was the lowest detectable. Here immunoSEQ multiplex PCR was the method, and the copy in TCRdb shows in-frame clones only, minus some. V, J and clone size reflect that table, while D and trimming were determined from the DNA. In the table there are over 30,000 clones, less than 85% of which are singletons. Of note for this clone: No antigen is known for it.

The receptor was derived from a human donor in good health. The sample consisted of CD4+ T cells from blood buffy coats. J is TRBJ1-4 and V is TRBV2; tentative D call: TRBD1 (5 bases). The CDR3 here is CASRPTGGTNEKLFF. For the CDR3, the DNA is TGTGCCAGCAGGCCTACAGGAGGGACTAATGAAAAACTGTTTTTT.